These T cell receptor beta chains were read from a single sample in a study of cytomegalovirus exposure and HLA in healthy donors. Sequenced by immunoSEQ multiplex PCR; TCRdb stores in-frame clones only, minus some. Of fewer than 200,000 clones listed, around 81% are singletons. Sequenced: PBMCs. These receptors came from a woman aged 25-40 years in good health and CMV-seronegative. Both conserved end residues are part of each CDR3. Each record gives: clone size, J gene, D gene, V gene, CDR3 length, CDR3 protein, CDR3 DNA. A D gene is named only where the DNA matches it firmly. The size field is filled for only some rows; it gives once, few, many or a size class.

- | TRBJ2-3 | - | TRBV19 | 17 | CASSILQAGRGTDTQYF | TGTGCCAGTAGTATATTACAAGCGGGTAGGGGCACAGATACGCAGTATTTT
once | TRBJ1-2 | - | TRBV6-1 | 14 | CASSQAGGGLGYTF | TGTGCCAGCTCACAAGCGGGGGGGGGTCTTGGCTACACCTTC
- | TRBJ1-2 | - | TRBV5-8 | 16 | CASSVRGHSGNYGYTF | TGTGCCAGCAGCGTGCGGGGGCACAGTGGAAATTATGGCTACACCTTC
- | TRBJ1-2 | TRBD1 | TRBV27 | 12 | CASGQAWSGYTF | TGTGCCAGCGGACAGGCGTGGAGTGGCTACACCTTC
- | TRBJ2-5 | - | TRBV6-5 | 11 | CASSQRETQYF | TGTGCCAGCAGTCAGCGGGAGACCCAGTACTTC
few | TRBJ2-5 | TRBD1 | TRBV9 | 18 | CASSGSRDRQLPQETQYF | TGTGCCAGCAGCGGAAGCCGGGACAGGCAGCTACCACAAGAGACCCAGTACTTC
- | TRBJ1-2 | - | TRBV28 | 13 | CASSLRGTYGYTF | TGTGCCAGCAGTTTACGCGGGACTTATGGCTACACCTTC
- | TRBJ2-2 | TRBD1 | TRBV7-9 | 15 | CSSSYTGGRAGELFF | TGTTCCAGCAGCTACACAGGGGGACGGGCCGGGGAGCTGTTTTTT
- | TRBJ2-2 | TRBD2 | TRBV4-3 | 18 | CASSQDPSGSGDTGELFF | TGCGCCAGCAGCCAAGATCCTAGCGGGAGTGGGGACACCGGGGAGCTGTTTTTT
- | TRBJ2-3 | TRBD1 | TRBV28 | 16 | CASSPGDRVRTDTQYF | TGTGCCAGCAGTCCCGGGGACAGGGTTCGCACAGATACGCAGTATTTT
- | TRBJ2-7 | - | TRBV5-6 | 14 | CASSLGVATYEQYF | TGTGCCAGCAGCTTGGGTGTGGCCACCTACGAGCAGTACTTC
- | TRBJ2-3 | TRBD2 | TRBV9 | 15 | CASSPGTSVTDTQYF | TGTGCCAGCAGCCCCGGGACTAGCGTCACAGATACGCAGTATTTT
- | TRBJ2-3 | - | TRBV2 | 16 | CASSELQGKPTDTQYF | TGTGCCAGCAGTGAGCTACAGGGAAAACCCACAGATACGCAGTATTTT
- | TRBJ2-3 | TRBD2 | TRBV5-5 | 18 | CASSLVGPGTSGTDTQYF | TGTGCCAGCAGCTTGGTAGGGCCCGGGACTAGCGGCACAGATACGCAGTATTTT
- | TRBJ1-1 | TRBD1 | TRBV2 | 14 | CASSTGGMNTEAFF | TGTGCCAGCAGTACAGGGGGGATGAACACTGAAGCTTTCTTT
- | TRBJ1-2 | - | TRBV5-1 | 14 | CASSLTGGGYGYTF | TGCGCCAGCAGCTTAACGGGCGGCGGGTATGGCTACACCTTC
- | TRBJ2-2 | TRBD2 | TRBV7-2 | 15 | CASSLLAGTRGELFF | TGTGCCAGCAGCTTATTAGCGGGGACGAGGGGGGAGCTGTTTTTT
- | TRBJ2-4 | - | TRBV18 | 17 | CASSNTRETLAKNIQYF | TGTGCCAGCTCAAATACGCGGGAAACCTTAGCCAAAAACATTCAGTACTTC
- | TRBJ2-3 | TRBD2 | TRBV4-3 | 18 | CASSQEGGRRGDTDTQYF | TGCGCCAGCAGCCAAGAAGGGGGTAGGCGGGGGGACACAGATACGCAGTATTTT
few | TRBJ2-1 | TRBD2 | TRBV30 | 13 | CAWTSGTRNEQFF | TGTGCCTGGACTAGCGGGACAAGGAATGAGCAGTTCTTC
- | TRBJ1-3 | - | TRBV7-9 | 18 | CSSSLGDRQDFTGNTIYF | TGTTCCAGCAGCTTAGGGGATAGACAGGACTTTACTGGAAACACCATATATTTT
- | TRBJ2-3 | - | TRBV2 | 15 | CASSVSGYRTDTQYF | TGTGCCAGCAGTGTTTCCGGGTATCGTACAGATACGCAGTATTTT
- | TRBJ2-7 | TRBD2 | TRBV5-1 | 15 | CASSLELAGENEQYF | TGCGCCAGCAGCTTGGAACTAGCGGGAGAGAACGAGCAGTACTTC
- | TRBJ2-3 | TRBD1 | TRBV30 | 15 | CAWNPGTGGPDTQYF | TGTGCCTGGAACCCTGGGACAGGGGGCCCAGATACGCAGTATTTT